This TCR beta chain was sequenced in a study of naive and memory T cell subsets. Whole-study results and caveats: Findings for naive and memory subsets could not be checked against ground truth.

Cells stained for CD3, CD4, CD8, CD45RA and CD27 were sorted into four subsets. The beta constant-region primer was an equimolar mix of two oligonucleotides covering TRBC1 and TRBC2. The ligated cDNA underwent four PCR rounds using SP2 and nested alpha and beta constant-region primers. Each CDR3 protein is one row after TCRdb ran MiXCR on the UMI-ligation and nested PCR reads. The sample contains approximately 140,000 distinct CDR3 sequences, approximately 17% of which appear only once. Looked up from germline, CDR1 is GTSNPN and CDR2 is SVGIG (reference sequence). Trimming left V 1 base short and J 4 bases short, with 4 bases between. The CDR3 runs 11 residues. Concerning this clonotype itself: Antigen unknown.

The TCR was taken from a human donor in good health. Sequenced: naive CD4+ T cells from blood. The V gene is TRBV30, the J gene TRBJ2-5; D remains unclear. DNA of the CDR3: TGTGCCTGGAGTGGGGGAGAGACCCAGTACTTC. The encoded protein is CAWSGGETQYF.